This passage covers 23 T cell receptor beta chains from one sample sequenced in a study of blood T cells in healthy people across ages. With a J-beta primer mix and a sample-barcoded 5' primer, a second PCR ran 7 to 11 cycles. Via MiXCR, TCRdb re-called the 5' RACE reads, giving one row per CDR3 protein. Of around 970,000 distinct CDR3 sequences in the sample, roughly 51% were seen once. The sample consisted of blood. These receptors all stem from a woman between 55 and 75 years old in good health.

The rearrangement uses TRBV7-2 and TRBJ2-1; 8 bases are a match to TRBD2. Per the germline V gene, CDR1 is SGHTA and CDR2 is FQGNSA. V dropped 1 base and J dropped 2; count of bases not matched to a gene: 1. The CDR3 is 15 amino acids. The CDR3: CASSLVLAAYNEQFF. CDR3 in DNA: TGTGCCAGCAGCTTAGTACTAGCGGCCTACAATGAGCAGTTCTTC.

This sequence joins TRBV28 and TRBJ2-2; tentative D call: TRBD2 (6 bases). Germline lookup yields CDR1 MDHEN and CDR2 SYDVKM. V gave up 6 bases and J gave up 0 bases, with 11 bases separating them. The CDR3 is 15 residues long. The CDR3 region is CASRLAPPNTGELFF. CDR3 sequence (DNA): TGTGCCAGCAGACTAGCTCCCCCGAACACCGGGGAGCTGTTTTTT.

This sequence joins TRBV4-2 and TRBJ1-2, with D unclear. This CDR3 is built from 14 residues. Germline CDR1 reads LGHNA; CDR2 reads YNFKEQ. V was shortened by 1 base and J by 7 bases, with 13 bases between the two germline ends. The CDR3 sequence is CASSQGSYYRGYTF. The DNA of the CDR3 is TGTGCCAGCAGCCAAGGGTCCTACTATCGTGGCTACACCTTC.

The chain carries TRBV28 and TRBJ2-3, with TRBD2 matching 8 bases. Germline CDR1 reads MDHEN; CDR2 reads SYDVKM. The CDR3 consists of 14 residues. Losses at the gene ends were 10 bases for V and 1 base for J; bases not matched to a gene: 7. The CDR3 DNA reads TGTGCCACCTCGGAGCGGGAGCGCACAGATACGCAGTATTTT. Protein product: CATSERERTDTQYF. Full variable domain (rest looked up from reference TRBV28 and TRBJ2-3): DVKVTQSSRYLVKRTGEKVFLECVQDMDHENMFWYRQDPGLGLRLIYFSYDVKMKEKGDIPEGYSVSREKKERFSLILESASTNQTSMYLCATSERERTDTQYFGPGTRLTVL.

This clonotype was detected a few times. The rearrangement links TRBV28 to TRBJ1-5; 9 nucleotides match TRBD1. The V gene end was trimmed by 5 bases and the J gene end by 6 bases; junction bases not matched to a gene: 11. This CDR3 spans 16 amino acids. Germline CDR1 MDHEN, CDR2 SYDVKM. The CDR3 coding sequence is TGTGCCAGCAGTCAGACCTCCGGGACAGGGATTCAGCCCCAGCATTTT. It translates to CASSQTSGTGIQPQHF.

The sample holds one count of this clonotype. The genes are TRBV20-1 and TRBJ1-1, with D possibly being TRBD1 (6 bases). From germline, CDR1 is DFQATT and CDR2 SNEGSKA (reference sequence). V lost 5 bases to trimming and J lost 3 bases, with 13 bases between them. The CDR3 is made up of 13 amino acids. CDR3 loop: CSASYREDTEAFF. The CDR3 nucleotides are TGCAGTGCTTCCTACAGGGAGGACACTGAAGCTTTCTTT.

This chain connects TRBV10-3 to TRBJ2-5; 8 nucleotides line up with TRBD1. V was pared by 4 bases and J by 1 base, with 8 bases of the junction left unmatched. Germline assignment: CDR1 ENHRY and CDR2 SYGVKD. There are 16 residues in the CDR3. The CDR3 spells CAISAGPGQGQETQYF. The CDR3 nucleotides read TGTGCCATCAGTGCAGGCCCAGGACAGGGCCAAGAGACCCAGTACTTC.

This sequence joins TRBV10-3 and TRBJ2-5, with D maybe TRBD1 (5 bases). The ends were cut back, 5 bases at V and 4 bases at J, with 11 bases in the middle. Germline CDR1 ENHRY, CDR2 SYGVKD. This CDR3 region has 13 residues. Here the CDR3 reads CAISPGLGETQYF. CDR3 in DNA: TGTGCCATCAGTCCAGGGTTAGGAGAGACCCAGTACTTC.

The gene calls are TRBV7-8 and TRBJ2-5; TRBD2 matches at 8 bases. The CDR3 loop spans 14 amino acids. Trimming cost V 5 bases and J 11 bases; bases outside gene matches: 13. Germline V lookup: CDR1 SGHVS, CDR2 FQNEAQ. In DNA, the CDR3 is TGTGCCAGCAGCATCCCGGGGGGGGTGAATGAGCAGTACTTC. This sequence encodes CASSIPGGVNEQYF.

The chain combines TRBV7-9 with TRBJ2-4, with D hard to call. CDR3 length: 14 amino acids. Per the germline V gene, CDR1 is SEHNR and CDR2 is FQNEAQ (reference sequence). V lost 5 bases and J 1 base, leaving 9 bases between the germline ends. The CDR3: CASSRLEAKNIQYF. The DNA of the CDR3 is TGTGCCAGCAGCCGACTCGAGGCCAAAAACATTCAGTACTTC.

The V call is TRBV20-1, the J call TRBJ2-5; 11 bases line up with TRBD2. The germline V gene has CDR1 DFQATT and CDR2 SNEGSKA (reference sequence). CDR3 size: 17 residues. The V segment lost 5 bases and the J segment 2 bases; nucleotides outside the gene matches: 13. CDR3 sequence: CSAATYSGGDYQETQYF. The DNA of the CDR3 is TGCAGTGCTGCCACCTATAGCGGGGGGGACTATCAAGAGACCCAGTACTTC.

This clonotype was seen a handful of times. This chain uses TRBV3-1 with TRBJ2-7; tentatively, D is TRBD2 (5 bases). The ends were cut back, 1 base at V and 1 base at J, with 14 bases in the middle. CDR1 is LGHDT, CDR2 YNNKEL, per germline (reference sequence). CDR3 length equals 16 residues. Here the CDR3 DNA reads TGTGCCAGCAGCCAAGCCGGAGGTTTGCGGTCCTACGAGCAGTACTTC. It encodes CASSQAGGLRSYEQYF.

This clonotype was seen a few times. The genes are TRBV12-3 or TRBV12-4 and TRBJ2-5; TRBD2 matches at 11 bases. The CDR3 sequence is 18 residues long. Germline trimming cut 5 bases from V and 11 bases from J; bases unmatched to any gene: 22. CDR3 residues: CASSKPGLAAPGTSEQYF. The CDR3 nucleotides are TGTGCCAGCAGTAAACCGGGACTAGCGGCCCCAGGAACTAGTGAGCAGTACTTC.

This clonotype was detected once. The chain has TRBV30 and TRBJ2-1, with D tentatively TRBD1 or TRBD2 (5 bases each). Germline V lookup: CDR1 GTSNPN, CDR2 SVGIG (reference sequence). V was pared by 8 bases and J by 12 bases, with 17 bases between. The CDR3 spans 11 residues. CDR3 protein: CAGTIVSVQFF. As DNA, the CDR3 is TGTGCCGGGACGATCGTTTCCGTGCAGTTCTTC.

The rearrangement uses TRBV7-9 and TRBJ1-2; no clear D gene. The CDR3 extends over 13 amino acids. Germline values: CDR1 SEHNR, CDR2 FQNEAQ (reference sequence). The ends were cut back, 5 bases at V and 0 bases at J, with 7 bases in the middle. The CDR3 DNA sequence: TGTGCCAGCAGCGTTGGACCTAACTATGGCTACACCTTC. Translated: CASSVGPNYGYTF.

For this clonotype: At one end, the junction sequence differs from germline, possibly due to a read error. V and J are TRBV4-2 and TRBJ2-1; 11 bases line up with TRBD2. This CDR3 spans 19 amino acids. Germline V gene sequence: CDR1 LGHNA, CDR2 YNFKEQ. The CDR3 reads CPSNQGILAGVTGHNEQFF. The CDR3 DNA follows: TGTCCCAGCAACCAAGGAATACTAGCGGGAGTGACGGGTCACAATGAGCAGTTCTTC.

CDR3 bases: TGTGCCAGCAGCCCGGGAGGGCCAGGAGATACGCAGTATTTT. Translating gives CASSPGGPGDTQYF. V usage is TRBV7-2 and J usage is TRBJ2-3; TRBD2 matches 8 bases. CDR3 length equals 14 residues. Germline V gene lookup returns CDR1 SGHTA and CDR2 FQGNSA. Trimming took 5 bases from V and 5 from J; bases not matched to a gene: 6.

Turning to this clonotype: A much larger clone sits a single nucleotide away, making a read error possible. J is TRBJ1-5 and V is TRBV20-1; D gene unclear. CDR3 length: 13 residues. Germline loops: CDR1 DFQATT, CDR2 SNEGSKA (reference sequence). V was clipped by 3 bases and J by 5 bases, with 11 bases between them. CDR3 residues: CSASNRPDQPQHF. The DNA for the CDR3 is TGCAGTGCTAGTAACAGACCAGATCAGCCCCAGCATTTT.

This clonotype was seen only a few times. The rearrangement links TRBV3-1 to TRBJ2-7; TRBD2 matches at 7 bases. CDR1 is LGHDT, CDR2 YNNKEL, per germline (reference sequence). V lost 4 bases and J lost 2; bases outside the gene matches: 8. The length of the CDR3 is 15 residues. CDR3 DNA: TGTGCCAGCAGCCCAGCGGGACCGAAAGCCTACGAGCAGTACTTC. It encodes CASSPAGPKAYEQYF.

The chain carries TRBV7-2 and TRBJ1-1; tentatively, D is TRBD1 (6 bases). The length of the CDR3 is 16 residues. Germline lookup yields CDR1 SGHTA and CDR2 FQGNSA. Trimming shortened V by 6 bases and J by 4 bases, and 21 bases separated the two germline ends. CDR3 region: CASSSFRGGRVTEAFF. Here the CDR3 DNA reads TGTGCCAGCAGTTCCTTTAGAGGGGGACGGGTCACTGAAGCTTTCTTT.

The chain couples TRBV5-1 to TRBJ2-1; the D is unclear. V lost 7 bases to trimming and J lost 4 bases, with 12 bases between them. The CDR3 is made up of 13 amino acids. Germline loops: CDR1 SGHRS, CDR2 YFSETQ. The CDR3 nucleotides read TGCGCCAGCGGGCGAACTCCTTACAATGAGCAGTTCTTC. The encoded protein is CASGRTPYNEQFF.

The V and J genes are TRBV12-3 or TRBV12-4 and TRBJ1-1; D possibly corresponds to TRBD1 (5 bases). This CDR3 has 15 residues. V gave up 6 bases and J gave up 0 bases, with 14 bases separating them. CDR3 protein: CASSHDGRVNTEAFF. The CDR3 DNA is TGTGCCAGCAGCCACGACGGCAGGGTGAACACTGAAGCTTTCTTT.

This clonotype was observed a few times. The V and J genes are TRBV20-1 and TRBJ2-7, with D possibly being TRBD2 (5 bases). The J call could be wrong; TRBJ2-5 is a better fit for the DNA end. The CDR3 loop spans 13 amino acids. From germline, CDR1 is DFQATT and CDR2 SNEGSKA (reference sequence). Here the CDR3 reads CSARGTLQETQYF. CDR3 nucleotide sequence: TGCAGTGCTAGAGGGACTTTGCAAGAGACCCAGTACTTC.